Included here is one T cell receptor (beta chain) sequence, with context. The antigen remains unidentified. Trimming removed 5 bases at V and 3 bases at J, with 14 bases between. The CDR3 totals 14 residues. Looked up from germline, CDR1 is SEHNR and CDR2 is FQNEAQ (reference sequence). This sample stems from a study of cytomegalovirus exposure and HLA in healthy donors. Primers: 60 Vbeta forward and 13 Jbeta reverse. Sequencing was performed with immunoSEQ multiplex PCR; in TCRdb, only in-frame clones are kept and a portion is missing. The sample has tens of thousands of clones; the top ten hold roughly 0.74%. The study's findings and limits: Later analysis indicated greater clonal expansion among HLA-associated TCR beta chains than among equally common other chains. Despite most TCR sequences being rare, some public TCRs occurred in many donors. Owing to their indistinguishability, certain V segments, notably TRBV6-2 and TRBV6-3, were excluded. Associated with cytomegalovirus, according to the listing, were fewer than 200 TCR beta chains.

This receptor was taken from a man aged 25-45 years in good health and CMV-seronegative. Sequenced input: PBMCs. The rearrangement uses TRBV7-9 and TRBJ2-7; possibly TRBD2 for D (5 bases). In DNA form, the CDR3 reads TGTGCCAGCAGCCGATATACCGGGGTCTACGAGCAGTACTTC. It is translated as CASSRYTGVYEQYF.